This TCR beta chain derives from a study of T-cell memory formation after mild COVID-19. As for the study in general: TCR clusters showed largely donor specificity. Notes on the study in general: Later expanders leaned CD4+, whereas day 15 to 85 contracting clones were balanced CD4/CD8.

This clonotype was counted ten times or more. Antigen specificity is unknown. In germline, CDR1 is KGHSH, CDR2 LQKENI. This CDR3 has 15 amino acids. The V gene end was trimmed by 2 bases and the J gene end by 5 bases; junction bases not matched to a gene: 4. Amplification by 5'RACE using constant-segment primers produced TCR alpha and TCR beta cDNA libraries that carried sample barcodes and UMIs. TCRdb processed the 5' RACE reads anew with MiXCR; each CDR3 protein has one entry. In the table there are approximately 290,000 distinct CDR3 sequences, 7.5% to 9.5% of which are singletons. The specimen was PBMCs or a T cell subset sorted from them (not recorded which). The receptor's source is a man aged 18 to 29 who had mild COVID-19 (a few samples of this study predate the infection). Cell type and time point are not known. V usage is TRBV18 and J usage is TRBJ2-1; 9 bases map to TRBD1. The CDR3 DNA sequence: TGTGCCAGCTCACCAACAGGGGGCATTGACAATGAGCAGTTCTTC. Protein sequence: CASSPTGGIDNEQFF.